Below, 7 T cell receptor beta chains from the same sample are listed, as sequenced in a study of T cells in localized non-small cell lung cancer. Sequenced by immunoSEQ multiplex PCR; TCRdb stores in-frame clones only, minus some. The sample yields some 35,000 clones, 90% to 95% seen once. This specimen consisted of peripheral blood, obtained before any cancer treatment. Receptors were obtained from a female donor over 55 with stage I lung adenocarcinoma.

The chain is built from TRBV5-1 and TRBJ1-2; tentatively, D is TRBD1 (5 bases). V was cut by 3 bases and J by 6 bases, with 12 bases left in between. CDR1 is SGHRS and CDR2 is YFSETQ in the germline V gene. The CDR3 is 13 residues long. Here the CDR3 reads CASSSGTAHGYTF. CDR3 DNA: TGCGCCAGCAGCTCCGGGACGGCCCATGGCTACACCTTC.

This sequence joins TRBV6-6 and TRBJ1-2; 10 nucleotides match TRBD1. The germline V gene has CDR1 MNHNY and CDR2 SVGAGI (reference sequence). The V segment lost 2 bases and the J segment 3 bases; nucleotides outside the gene matches: 6. The CDR3 covers 16 residues. Here the CDR3 DNA reads TGTGCCAGCAGTTACCCTTCCGGGACAGGGGACTATGGCTACACCTTC. It specifies CASSYPSGTGDYGYTF.

The gene calls are TRBV28 and TRBJ1-2; a possible D gene is TRBD1 (6 bases). The V end was cut by 1 base, the J end by 7 bases, with 16 bases between. CDR3 length: 15 amino acids. Germline CDR1 reads MDHEN; CDR2 reads SYDVKM. CDR3 region: CASSLLQRTEAGYTF. For the CDR3, the DNA is TGTGCCAGCAGTTTATTGCAGAGGACAGAGGCTGGCTACACCTTC.

This clone turned up a few times. The rearrangement links TRBV27 to TRBJ2-1; D is perhaps TRBD1 or TRBD2 (5 bases each). Germline CDR1 is MNHEY and CDR2 is SMNVEV (reference sequence). The CDR3 has 12 residues. The ends were cut back, 6 bases at V and 14 bases at J, with 17 bases in the middle. CDR3 region: CASRREGTAEFF. The CDR3 DNA is TGTGCCAGCAGACGTGAGGGGACGGCGGAGTTCTTC.

The genes are TRBV6-5 and TRBJ1-4, with 7 nucleotides matching TRBD1. V gave up 6 bases and J gave up 7 bases; unmatched junction bases: 5. The CDR3 totals 13 residues. Germline V gene data show CDR1 as MNHEY and CDR2 as SVGAGI. This CDR3 reads CASRRQGFEKLFF. Written as DNA, the CDR3 is TGTGCCAGCAGGCGACAGGGTTTTGAAAAACTGTTTTTT.

This chain joins TRBV27 and TRBJ1-5; 7 bases are shared with TRBD1. Germline CDR1 MNHEY, CDR2 SMNVEV (reference sequence). The CDR3 runs 16 residues. V was clipped by 5 bases and J by 2 bases; unmatched bases: 9. CDR3 coding DNA: TGTGCCAGCAGTGGGGCAGGGGGAGGAGGCAATCAGCCCCAGCATTTT. Encoded protein: CASSGAGGGGNQPQHF.

This sequence joins TRBV19 and TRBJ2-5; TRBD2 is a possible D gene (5 bases). The germline gives CDR1 LNHDA, CDR2 SQIVND (reference sequence). The V end was cut by 3 bases, the J end by 4 bases, with 9 bases between. This CDR3 is built from 13 residues. The CDR3 sequence: CASSIYRGETQYF. The DNA of the CDR3 is TGTGCCAGTAGTATTTACCGGGGAGAGACCCAGTACTTC. Full variable domain (remainder filled in from reference TRBV19 and TRBJ2-5): DGGITQSPKYLFRKEGQNVTLSCEQNLNHDAMYWYRQDPGQGLRLIYYSQIVNDFQKGDIAEGYSVSREKKESFPLTVTSAQKNPTAFYLCASSIYRGETQYFGPGTRLLVL.